Each of the 26 T cell receptor beta chains below was sequenced from the same sample in a study of blood T cell repertoires in COVID-19. TCRdb's copy holds only in-frame clones and misses some; the assay was immunoSEQ multiplex PCR. Seen here are about 100,000 clones, 80% to 95% observed once, and the top ten hold 5% to 7%. Sequencing input: peripheral blood. These receptors originate from a man between 70 and 80 years old with acute or convalescent COVID-19.

In its sample, this clone was seen once. The chain links TRBV30 to TRBJ1-2, with D possibly matching TRBD1 (6 bases). This CDR3 comprises 12 residues. V gave up 2 bases and J gave up 8 bases, with 12 bases separating them. The germline gives CDR1 GTSNPN, CDR2 SVGIG (reference sequence). CDR3 sequence (DNA): TGTGCCTGGAGTACAGGGTACCGGGGCTACACCTTC. Translating gives CAWSTGYRGYTF.

This clone has only a few counts. This chain links TRBV3-1 (or the pseudogene TRBV3-2) with TRBJ1-3; unclear D gene. Germline V gene data show CDR1 as LGHDT and CDR2 as YNNKEL (reference sequence). The CDR3 contains 15 residues. The V and J ends lost 3 bases and 0 bases respectively, with 9 bases between them. The CDR3 DNA follows: TGTGCCAGCAGCCATGAAGGCGGCTCTGGAAACACCATATATTTT. As protein: CASSHEGGSGNTIYF.

This chain uses TRBV24-1 with TRBJ2-2; 8 bases are a match to TRBD1. In germline, CDR1 is KGHDR, CDR2 SFDVKD. Trimming removed 0 bases from V and 3 bases from J; junction bases left unmatched: 5. This CDR3 is 17 amino acids long. In nucleotides, the CDR3 is TGTGCCACCAGTGATTTGCCTTCGGGACAGGACACCGGGGAGCTGTTTTTT. Amino acid sequence: CATSDLPSGQDTGELFF.

This chain joins TRBV11-3 and TRBJ2-2; D might be TRBD1 (6 bases). Trimming took off 6 bases at V and 6 bases at J, with 8 bases between the two ends. The CDR3 spans 12 residues. CDR1 is SGHNT and CDR2 is YENEEA in the germline V gene. Here the CDR3 DNA reads TGTGCCAGCAGTCAGGGGCCCGGGGAGCTGTTTTTT. Translated: CASSQGPGELFF.

This chain connects TRBV6-5 to TRBJ1-1; D not resolved. CDR1 and CDR2 (germline): MNHEY, SVGAGI. Trimming left V 5 bases short and J 6 bases short, with 13 bases between. The CDR3 extends over 13 amino acids. CDR3 nucleotides: TGTGCCAGCAGTACCAGACGGGGATCTGAAGCTTTCTTT. Residues: CASSTRRGSEAFF.

This chain uses TRBV19 with TRBJ2-2; 9 positions match TRBD1. J lost 4 bases, V lost 7 bases, and 7 bases had no gene match. Germline V CDR1 and CDR2: LNHDA, SQIVND (reference sequence). The CDR3 is 15 residues long. As DNA, the CDR3 is TGTGCCAGTACGACCGGGACAGGGTCCACCGGGGAGCTGTTTTTT. Its protein product is CASTTGTGSTGELFF.

The rearrangement joins TRBV19 to TRBJ1-6; D unresolved. Germline assignment: CDR1 LNHDA and CDR2 SQIVND (reference sequence). This CDR3 has 15 amino acids. V shed 3 bases and J shed 0 bases, with 6 bases lying between them. The CDR3 is CASSIGGSYNSPLHF. The CDR3 region has the DNA TGTGCCAGTAGTATCGGCGGCTCCTATAATTCACCCCTCCACTTT.

This chain connects TRBV4-1 to TRBJ1-5; no reliable D call. Trimming shortened V by 4 bases and J by 0 bases, and 10 bases separated the two germline ends. The CDR3 consists of 15 residues. Germline CDR1 MGHRA, CDR2 YSYEKL. Here the CDR3 reads CASSLWSDSNQPQHF. The CDR3 DNA reads TGCGCCAGCAGCCTTTGGTCAGATAGCAATCAGCCCCAGCATTTT.

The V gene is TRBV11-3, the J gene TRBJ2-7, with a weak D call TRBD1 (6 bases). CDR3 length: 15 amino acids. Germline V CDR1 and CDR2: SGHNT, YENEEA. The V end was cut by 4 bases, the J end by 5 bases, with 18 bases between. CDR3 DNA sequence: TGTGCCAGCAGCTCTTGGGGGCGGGTTAAGAACGAGCAGTACTTC. Encoded protein: CASSSWGRVKNEQYF.

CDR3 residues: CASSLPQGSSGNTIYF. The CDR3 DNA is TGTGCCAGCAGCCTACCACAGGGTTCCTCTGGAAACACCATATATTTT. V and J are TRBV3-1 (or the pseudogene TRBV3-2) and TRBJ1-3; D perhaps matches TRBD1 (6 bases). The germline CDR1 and CDR2 sequences are LGHDT and YNNKEL (reference sequence). V shed 4 bases and J shed 0 bases, with 13 bases lying between them. The CDR3 totals 16 residues.

This chain links TRBV12-3 or TRBV12-4 with TRBJ1-2, with D uncertain. The CDR3 consists of 13 residues. Deletions cut 3 bases from V and 4 bases from J, with 9 bases between. CDR3 residues: CASSFSSGYGYTF. CDR3 nucleotide sequence: TGTGCCAGCAGTTTCTCCAGCGGCTATGGCTACACCTTC.

This clone was observed a handful of times. V usage is TRBV5-4 and J usage is TRBJ1-6, with 8 bases matching TRBD1. CDR1 is SGHNT and CDR2 is YYREEE in the germline V gene (reference sequence). The trim removed 3 bases at V and 10 bases at J, leaving 12 bases unmatched. The CDR3 spans 16 residues. As DNA, the CDR3 is TGTGCCAGCAGCTCGGCCGGACAGGGAAAATACTCACCCCTCCACTTT. Its translation: CASSSAGQGKYSPLHF.

The rearrangement links TRBV2 to TRBJ1-1; TRBD1 aligns across 9 bases. Germline-derived CDR1 and CDR2 are SNHLY and FYNNEI. This CDR3 has 13 residues. V gave up 1 base and J gave up 8 bases; unmatched junction bases: 2. The CDR3 loop is CASSEDRGLEAFF. Written as DNA, the CDR3 is TGTGCCAGCAGTGAAGACAGGGGGCTGGAAGCTTTCTTT.

The chain links TRBV18 to TRBJ1-5, with D tentatively TRBD1 (5 bases). Germline V CDR1 and CDR2: KGHSH, LQKENI. The CDR3 loop spans 13 amino acids. Deletions cut 3 bases from V and 6 bases from J, with 9 bases between. CDR3 coding DNA: TGTGCCAGCTCACCGGCGGGGCGTCAGCCCCAGCATTTT. Translated: CASSPAGRQPQHF.

The chain employs TRBV5-6 and TRBJ1-4, with D perhaps matching TRBD1 (6 bases). Per germline, CDR1 SGHDT and CDR2 YYEEEE. Trimming removed 2 bases at V and 8 bases at J, with 13 bases between. The CDR3 totals 14 residues. The CDR3 region is CASSFGAGDEKLFF. DNA for the CDR3: TGTGCCAGCAGCTTTGGGGCAGGGGACGAAAAACTGTTTTTT.

This rearrangement joins TRBV5-1 to TRBJ2-1; TRBD2 might be the D (5 bases). This CDR3 has 14 amino acids. Trimming left V 0 bases short and J 5 bases short, with 9 bases between. CDR1 is SGHRS, CDR2 YFSETQ, per germline. CDR3 DNA: TGCGCCAGCAGCTTGGTCCCGGGAAACAATGAGCAGTTCTTC. Translating gives CASSLVPGNNEQFF.

This sequence joins TRBV5-1 and TRBJ1-1; D not resolved. V gave up 6 bases and J gave up 1 base, with 7 bases separating them. The germline V gene encodes CDR1 SGHRS and CDR2 YFSETQ. The CDR3 is 12 amino acids. The CDR3 spells CASNGGNTEAFF. The CDR3 nucleotides are TGCGCCAGCAATGGCGGGAACACTGAAGCTTTCTTT.

The gene calls are TRBV10-1 and TRBJ2-5, with 7 bases identical to TRBD1. Germline V gene sequence: CDR1 WNHNN, CDR2 SYGVQD (reference sequence). The trim removed 5 bases at V and 1 base at J, leaving 4 bases unmatched. The CDR3 covers 14 residues. CDR3 loop: CASSTGTAQETQYF. CDR3 nucleotide sequence: TGCGCCAGCAGTACCGGGACAGCCCAAGAGACCCAGTACTTC.

This chain connects TRBV6-5 to TRBJ2-7; the match to TRBD2 covers 12 bases. With 2 bases clipped from V and 7 bases from J, the junction kept 3 bases outside the gene matches. The CDR3 has 14 residues. In germline, CDR1 is MNHEY, CDR2 SVGAGI. CDR3 nucleotide sequence: TGTGCCAGCAGTTACGGGACTAGCGGGCGTGAGCAGTACTTC. Its protein is CASSYGTSGREQYF.

V usage is TRBV28 and J usage is TRBJ1-6, with 7 positions matching TRBD1. CDR3 size: 16 residues. The trim removed 4 bases at V and 2 bases at J, leaving 5 bases unmatched. Germline CDR1 reads MDHEN; CDR2 reads SYDVKM. CDR3 bases: TGTGCCAGCAGTTCGGGACAGATTACCTATAATTCACCCCTCCACTTT. As protein: CASSSGQITYNSPLHF.

In this sample, this clone turned up once. This chain joins TRBV5-5 and TRBJ2-7; a possible D gene is TRBD2 (5 bases). From germline, CDR1 is SGHKS and CDR2 YYEKEE (reference sequence). The V and J ends lost 4 bases and 2 bases respectively, with 13 bases between them. The CDR3 sequence is 14 residues long. CDR3 DNA sequence: TGTGCCAGCAGCATAACCGGGAAGACCTACGAGCAGTACTTC. It translates to CASSITGKTYEQYF. The full variable domain, its missing parts supplied by reference TRBV5-5 and TRBJ2-7, is DAGVTQSPTHLIKTRGQQVTLRCSPISGHKSVSWYQQVLGQGPQFIFQYYEKEERGRGNFPDRFSARQFPNYSSELNVNALLLGDSALYLCASSITGKTYEQYFGPGTRLTVT.

The chain couples TRBV6-2 or TRBV6-3 to TRBJ1-2; unclear D gene. The V gene's germline CDR1 is MNHEY and CDR2 SVGEGT. The CDR3 consists of 13 residues. Trimming removed 4 bases from V and 6 bases from J, with 12 bases in between. The CDR3 sequence is CASSSRTVHGYTF. CDR3 sequence (DNA): TGTGCCAGCAGTTCCCGTACAGTCCATGGCTACACCTTC.

The rearrangement links TRBV9 to TRBJ2-7, with 7 nucleotides matching TRBD1. Germline CDR1 SGDLS, CDR2 YYNGEE. The length of the CDR3 is 15 residues. V lost 0 bases and J lost 3; bases outside the gene matches: 6. The CDR3 here is CASSVGWQGVYEQYF. The CDR3 coding sequence is TGTGCCAGCAGCGTAGGTTGGCAGGGGGTCTACGAGCAGTACTTC.

The V gene is TRBV5-1, the J gene TRBJ1-1, with TRBD1 as a possible D gene (5 bases). The CDR3 is 13 residues long. Per germline, CDR1 SGHRS and CDR2 YFSETQ. Trimming shortened V by 4 bases and J by 7 bases, and 14 bases separated the two germline ends. For the CDR3, the DNA is TGCGCCAGCAGCCCGGGGACTGGCAGTGAAGCTTTCTTT. The encoded protein is CASSPGTGSEAFF.

V is TRBV6-2 or TRBV6-3 and J is TRBJ2-7; tentative D call: TRBD2 (6 bases). Germline values: CDR1 MNHEY, CDR2 SVGEGT. Trimming cost V 4 bases and J 6 bases, with 19 bases left between them. The CDR3 extends over 15 amino acids. CDR3 amino acids: CASSSRGGRLPEQYF. The CDR3 DNA follows: TGTGCCAGCAGTTCCCGTGGGGGGAGGCTCCCCGAGCAGTACTTC.

This clone was counted once. The chain joins TRBV7-8 to TRBJ2-7, with D perhaps matching TRBD2 (6 bases). V was shortened by 2 bases and J by 0 bases, with 11 bases between the two germline ends. Germline V lookup: CDR1 SGHVS, CDR2 FQNEAQ. This CDR3 has 15 residues. CDR3 loop: CASSLSRGSSYEQYF. The CDR3 DNA sequence: TGTGCCAGCAGCTTATCTCGGGGGAGCTCCTACGAGCAGTACTTC.